This T cell receptor (beta chain) is drawn from a study of monozygotic twins with inflammatory bowel disease. CDR1 and CDR2 from the germline V gene are DFQATT and SNEGSKA (reference sequence). This CDR3 contains 14 residues. Nested amplification of TCRalpha and TCRbeta cDNA involved two PCRs of approximately 16 and 10 cycles. No DNA is given; TCRdb re-called the 5' RACE reads and lists each CDR3 protein once. The listing contains approximately 150,000 distinct CDR3 sequences. Sample: blood. The sequence was collected from a human donor with ulcerative colitis or Crohn's disease, or a healthy co-twin of an affected twin (not recorded which). The rearrangement links TRBV20-1 to TRBJ1-1; as DNA is missing, the TRBD1 call by TCRdb cannot be tested. CDR3 residues: CSARTLTGNTEAFF.